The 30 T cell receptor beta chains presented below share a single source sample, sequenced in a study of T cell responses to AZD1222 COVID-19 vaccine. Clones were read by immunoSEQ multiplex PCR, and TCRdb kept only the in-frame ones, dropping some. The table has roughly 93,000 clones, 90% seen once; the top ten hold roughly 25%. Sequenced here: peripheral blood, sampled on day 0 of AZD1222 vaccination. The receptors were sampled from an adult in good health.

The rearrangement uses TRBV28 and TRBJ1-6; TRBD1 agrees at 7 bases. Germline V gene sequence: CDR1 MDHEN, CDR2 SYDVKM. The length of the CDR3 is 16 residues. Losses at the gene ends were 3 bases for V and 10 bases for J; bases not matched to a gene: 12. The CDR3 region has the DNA TGTGCCAGCAGTTTGTACACAGGGGAAACAGCCTCACCCCTCCACTTT. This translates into CASSLYTGETASPLHF.

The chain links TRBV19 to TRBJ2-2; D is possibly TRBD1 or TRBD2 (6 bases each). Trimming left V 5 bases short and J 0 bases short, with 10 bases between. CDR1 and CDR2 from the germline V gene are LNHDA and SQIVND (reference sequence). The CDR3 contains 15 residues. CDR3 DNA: TGTGCCAGTAGTCTGGGGGGCGCGAACACCGGGGAGCTGTTTTTT. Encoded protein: CASSLGGANTGELFF.

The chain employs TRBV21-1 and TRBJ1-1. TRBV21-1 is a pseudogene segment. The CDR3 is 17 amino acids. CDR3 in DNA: TGTGCCAGCGAGGGGCCCTGGGTCCCCCTCCGGAACACTGAAGCTTTCTTT. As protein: CASEGPWVPLRNTEAFF.

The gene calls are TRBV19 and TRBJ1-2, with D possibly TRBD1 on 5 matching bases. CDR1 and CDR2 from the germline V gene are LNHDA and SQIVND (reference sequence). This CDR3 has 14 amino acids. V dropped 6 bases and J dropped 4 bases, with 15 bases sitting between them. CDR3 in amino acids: CASSAGTATYGYTF. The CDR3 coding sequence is TGTGCCAGTAGCGCCGGGACGGCCACCTATGGCTACACCTTC.

CDR3 coding DNA: TGTGCCAGCTCACCGGGGATCCAGGGGGCTGGGGATACGCAGTATTTT. Its protein is CASSPGIQGAGDTQYF. The genes are TRBV18 and TRBJ2-3; 8 nucleotides agree with TRBD1. The CDR3 runs to 16 residues. Germline V gives CDR1 KGHSH, CDR2 LQKENI. V was clipped by 3 bases and J by 6 bases; unmatched bases: 11.

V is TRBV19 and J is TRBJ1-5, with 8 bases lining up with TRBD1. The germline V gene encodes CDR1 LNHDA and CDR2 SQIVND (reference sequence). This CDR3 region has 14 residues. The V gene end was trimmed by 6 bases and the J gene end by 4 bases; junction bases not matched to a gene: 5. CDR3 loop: CASRMGQENQPQHF. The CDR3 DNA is TGTGCCAGTAGAATGGGACAGGAAAATCAGCCCCAGCATTTT.

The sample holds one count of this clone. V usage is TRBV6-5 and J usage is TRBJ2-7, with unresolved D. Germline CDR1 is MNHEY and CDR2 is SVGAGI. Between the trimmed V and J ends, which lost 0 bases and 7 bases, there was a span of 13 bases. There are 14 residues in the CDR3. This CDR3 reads CASSYSRRSEEQYF. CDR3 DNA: TGTGCCAGCAGTTACTCGCGCAGGTCGGAAGAGCAGTACTTC.

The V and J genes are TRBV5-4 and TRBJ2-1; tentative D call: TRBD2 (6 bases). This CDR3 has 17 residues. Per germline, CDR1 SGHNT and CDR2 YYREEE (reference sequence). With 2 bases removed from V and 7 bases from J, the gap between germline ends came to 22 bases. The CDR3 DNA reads TGTGCCAGCAGCTTACCTCCCGGGACTCCCCAATGGAATGAGCAGTTCTTC. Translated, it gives CASSLPPGTPQWNEQFF.

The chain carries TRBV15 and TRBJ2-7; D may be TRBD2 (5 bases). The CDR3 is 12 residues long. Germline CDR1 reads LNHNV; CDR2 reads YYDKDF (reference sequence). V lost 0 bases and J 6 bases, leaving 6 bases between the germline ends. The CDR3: CATSRELGEQYF. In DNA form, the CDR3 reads TGTGCCACCAGCAGAGAACTAGGCGAGCAGTACTTC.

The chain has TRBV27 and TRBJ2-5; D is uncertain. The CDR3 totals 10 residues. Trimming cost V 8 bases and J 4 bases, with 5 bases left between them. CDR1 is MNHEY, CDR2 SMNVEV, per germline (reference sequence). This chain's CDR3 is CASWGETQYF. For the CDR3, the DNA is TGTGCCAGCTGGGGAGAGACCCAGTACTTC.

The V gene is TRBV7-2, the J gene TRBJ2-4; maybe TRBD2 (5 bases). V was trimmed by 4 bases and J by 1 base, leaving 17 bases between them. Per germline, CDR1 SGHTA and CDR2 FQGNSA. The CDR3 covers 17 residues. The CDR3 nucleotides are TGTGCCAGCAGCTCGGACCCGGGGATGGCGGCCAAAAACATTCAGTACTTC. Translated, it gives CASSSDPGMAAKNIQYF. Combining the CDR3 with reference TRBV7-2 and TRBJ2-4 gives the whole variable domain GAGVSQSPSNKVTEKGKDVELRCDPISGHTALYWYRQSLGQGLEFLIYFQGNSAPDKSGLPSDRFSAERTGGSVSTLTIQRTQQEDSAVYLCASSSDPGMAAKNIQYFGAGTRLSVL.

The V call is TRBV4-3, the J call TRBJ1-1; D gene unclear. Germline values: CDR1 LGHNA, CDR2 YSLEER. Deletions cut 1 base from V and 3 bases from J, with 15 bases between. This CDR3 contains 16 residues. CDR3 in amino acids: CASSQVPVSDYTEAFF. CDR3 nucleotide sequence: TGCGCCAGCAGCCAAGTTCCTGTCTCGGATTACACTGAAGCTTTCTTT.

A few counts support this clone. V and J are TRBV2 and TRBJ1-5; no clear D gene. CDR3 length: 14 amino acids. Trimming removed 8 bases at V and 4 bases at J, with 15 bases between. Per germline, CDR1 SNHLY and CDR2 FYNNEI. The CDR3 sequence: CASALSHTNQPQHF. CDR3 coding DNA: TGTGCCAGCGCTCTTTCCCACACGAATCAGCCCCAGCATTTT.

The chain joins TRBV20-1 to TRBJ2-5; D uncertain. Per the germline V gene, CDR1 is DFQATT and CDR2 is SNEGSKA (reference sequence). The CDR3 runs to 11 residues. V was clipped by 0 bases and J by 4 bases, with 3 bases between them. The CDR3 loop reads CSARDAETQYF. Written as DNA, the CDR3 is TGCAGTGCTAGAGATGCAGAGACCCAGTACTTC.

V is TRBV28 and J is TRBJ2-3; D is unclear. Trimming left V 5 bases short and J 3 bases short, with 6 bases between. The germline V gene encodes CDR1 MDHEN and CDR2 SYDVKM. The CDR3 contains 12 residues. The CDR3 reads CASSRTTDTQYF. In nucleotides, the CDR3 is TGTGCCAGCAGTCGGACGACAGATACGCAGTATTTT.

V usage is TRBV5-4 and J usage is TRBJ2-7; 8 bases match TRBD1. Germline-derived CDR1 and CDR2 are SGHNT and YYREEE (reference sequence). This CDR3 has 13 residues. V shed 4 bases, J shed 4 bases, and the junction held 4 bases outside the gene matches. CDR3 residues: CASSQGQAYEQYF. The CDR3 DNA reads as TGTGCCAGCAGCCAGGGACAGGCGTACGAGCAGTACTTC.

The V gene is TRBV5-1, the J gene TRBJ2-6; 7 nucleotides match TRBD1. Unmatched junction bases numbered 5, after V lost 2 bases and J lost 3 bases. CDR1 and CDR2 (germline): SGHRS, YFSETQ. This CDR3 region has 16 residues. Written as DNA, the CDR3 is TGCGCCAGCAGCTTTGACAGGGAAAGTGGGGCCAACGTCCTGACTTTC. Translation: CASSFDRESGANVLTF. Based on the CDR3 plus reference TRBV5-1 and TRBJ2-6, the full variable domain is KAGVTQTPRYLIKTRGQQVTLSCSPISGHRSVSWYQQTPGQGLQFLFEYFSETQRNKGNFPGRFSGRQFSNSRSEMNVSTLELGDSALYLCASSFDRESGANVLTFGAGSRLTVL.

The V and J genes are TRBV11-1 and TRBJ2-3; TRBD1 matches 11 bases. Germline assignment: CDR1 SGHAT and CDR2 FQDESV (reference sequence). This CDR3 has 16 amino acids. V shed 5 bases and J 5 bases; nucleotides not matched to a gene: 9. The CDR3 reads CASSPGQGVYIDTQYF. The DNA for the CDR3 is TGTGCCAGCAGCCCGGGACAGGGGGTCTACATAGATACGCAGTATTTT.

The CDR3 nucleotides are TGTGCCAGAAGCTTAAACCCCGCCCGAGGGCCCGAGACCCAGTACTTC. Its protein is CARSLNPARGPETQYF. The chain is built from TRBV5-3 and TRBJ2-5; possible D gene TRBD2, 5 bases. TRBV5-3 is labeled an ORF, and its function is uncertain. CDR3 size: 16 residues. Trimming cost V 2 bases and J 5 bases, with 19 bases left between them.

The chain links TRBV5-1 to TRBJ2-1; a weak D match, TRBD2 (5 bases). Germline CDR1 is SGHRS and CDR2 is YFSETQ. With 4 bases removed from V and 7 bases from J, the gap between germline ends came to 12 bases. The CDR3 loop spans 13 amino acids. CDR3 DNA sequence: TGCGCCAGCAGCCACCCGGGGATTAATGAGCAGTTCTTC. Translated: CASSHPGINEQFF. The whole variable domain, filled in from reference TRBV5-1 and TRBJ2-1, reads KAGVTQTPRYLIKTRGQQVTLSCSPISGHRSVSWYQQTPGQGLQFLFEYFSETQRNKGNFPGRFSGRQFSNSRSEMNVSTLELGDSALYLCASSHPGINEQFFGPGTRLTVL.

For the CDR3, the DNA is TGTGCCAGCAGCGCCTACAGGGCCGATACGCAGTATTTT. Amino acids: CASSAYRADTQYF. V usage is TRBV9 and J usage is TRBJ2-3; the D gene is possibly TRBD1 (6 bases). Germline V gives CDR1 SGDLS, CDR2 YYNGEE. The germline V and J ends were trimmed by 3 bases and 6 bases, with 11 bases remaining between them. The CDR3 covers 13 residues.

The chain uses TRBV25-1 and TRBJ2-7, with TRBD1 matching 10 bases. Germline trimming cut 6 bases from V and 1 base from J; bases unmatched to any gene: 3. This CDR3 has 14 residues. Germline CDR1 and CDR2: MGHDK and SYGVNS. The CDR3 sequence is CASRGTGESYEQYF. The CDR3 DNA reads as TGTGCCAGCAGGGGGACAGGGGAATCCTACGAGCAGTACTTC.

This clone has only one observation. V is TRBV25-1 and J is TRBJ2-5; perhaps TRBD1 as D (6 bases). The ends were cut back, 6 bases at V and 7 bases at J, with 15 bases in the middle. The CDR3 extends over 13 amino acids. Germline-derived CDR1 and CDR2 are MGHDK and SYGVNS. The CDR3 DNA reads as TGTGCCAGCAGGAAAGGCTCAGGGGCGACCCAGTACTTC. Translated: CASRKGSGATQYF.

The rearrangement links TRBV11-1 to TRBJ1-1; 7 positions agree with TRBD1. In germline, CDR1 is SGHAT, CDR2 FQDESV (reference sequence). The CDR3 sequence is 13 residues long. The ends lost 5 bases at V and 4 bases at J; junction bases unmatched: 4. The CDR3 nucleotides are TGTGCCAGCAGCACAGGGGTGGCCACTGAAGCTTTCTTT. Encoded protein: CASSTGVATEAFF.

The CDR3 DNA reads TGTGCCAGCAGCCAAGACAGGACCAGTCGGCACGAGCAGTACTTC. Amino acid sequence: CASSQDRTSRHEQYF. The gene calls are TRBV3-1 (or the pseudogene TRBV3-2) and TRBJ2-7; D call uncertain. V was cut by 0 bases and J by 5 bases, with 14 bases left in between. In germline, CDR1 is LGHDT, CDR2 YNNKEL (reference sequence). This CDR3 has 15 residues.

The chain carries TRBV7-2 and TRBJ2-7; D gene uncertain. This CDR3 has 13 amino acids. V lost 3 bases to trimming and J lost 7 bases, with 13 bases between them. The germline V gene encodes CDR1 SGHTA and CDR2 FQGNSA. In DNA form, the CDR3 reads TGTGCCAGCAGCTTCTCCCCTACGCAGGAGCAGTACTTC. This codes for CASSFSPTQEQYF.

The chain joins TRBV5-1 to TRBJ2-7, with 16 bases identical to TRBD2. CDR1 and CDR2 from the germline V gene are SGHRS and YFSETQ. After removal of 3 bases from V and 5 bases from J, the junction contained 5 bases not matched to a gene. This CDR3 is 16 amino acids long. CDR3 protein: CASSSGLAGGPHEQYF. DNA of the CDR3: TGCGCCAGCAGCTCGGGACTAGCGGGAGGGCCCCACGAGCAGTACTTC.

The CDR3 coding sequence is TGTGCCAGCAGTGCACAAGGACTAGCGGCCGCAGATACGCAGTATTTT. This codes for CASSAQGLAAADTQYF. The rearrangement joins TRBV28 to TRBJ2-3; 10 bases map to TRBD2. CDR3 length equals 16 residues. V was pared by 5 bases and J by 4 bases, with 9 bases of the junction left unmatched. The germline V gene has CDR1 MDHEN and CDR2 SYDVKM.

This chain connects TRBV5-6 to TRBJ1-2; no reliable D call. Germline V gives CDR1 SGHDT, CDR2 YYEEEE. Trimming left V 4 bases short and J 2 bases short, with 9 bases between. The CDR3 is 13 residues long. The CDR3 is CASSPTPNYGYTF. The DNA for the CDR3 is TGTGCCAGCAGCCCTACACCGAACTATGGCTACACCTTC.

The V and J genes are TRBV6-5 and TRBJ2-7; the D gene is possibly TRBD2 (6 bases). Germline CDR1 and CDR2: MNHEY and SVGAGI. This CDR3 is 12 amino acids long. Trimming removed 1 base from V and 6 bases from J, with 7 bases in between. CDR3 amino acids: CASSYLGGEQYF. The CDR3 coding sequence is TGTGCCAGCAGTTACTTGGGGGGCGAGCAGTACTTC.